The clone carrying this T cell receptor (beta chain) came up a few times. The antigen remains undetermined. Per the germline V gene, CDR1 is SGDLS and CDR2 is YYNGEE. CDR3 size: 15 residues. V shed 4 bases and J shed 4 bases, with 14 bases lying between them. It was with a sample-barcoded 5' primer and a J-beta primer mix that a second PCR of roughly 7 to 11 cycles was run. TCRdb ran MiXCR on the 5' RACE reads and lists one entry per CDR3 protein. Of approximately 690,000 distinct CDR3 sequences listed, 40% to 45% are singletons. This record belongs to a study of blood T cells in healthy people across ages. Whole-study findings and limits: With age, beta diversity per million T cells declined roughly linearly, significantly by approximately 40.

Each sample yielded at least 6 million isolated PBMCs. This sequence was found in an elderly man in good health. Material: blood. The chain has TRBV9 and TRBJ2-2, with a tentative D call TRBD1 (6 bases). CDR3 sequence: CASSTTGSTTGELFF. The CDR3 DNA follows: TGTGCCAGCAGCACCACAGGGTCGACCACCGGGGAGCTGTTTTTT.